This record looks at one TCR beta chain sequence and its context. The antigen is not known. The method was immunoSEQ multiplex PCR; TCRdb's version includes in-frame clones alone and lacks a portion of them. The sample consists of a few thousand clones, about 24% of them appearing once. Described treatment: randomized to nivolumab then ipilimumab (arm A) or the reverse (arm B). The data are from a study of sequential checkpoint blockade in melanoma. Turning to the study itself: 75 to 95 pretreatment tumor DNA samples were TCRβ immunosequenced. Findings and caveats of the study: About 30 times likelier clinical benefit followed increased tumor T-cell fraction and clonality.

In germline, CDR1 is LNHDA, CDR2 SQIVND (reference sequence). This CDR3 comprises 16 residues. Trimming took off 4 bases at V and 2 bases at J, with 18 bases between the two ends. The source was tumor tissue (inferred from file names), collected from a patient given nivolumab and ipilimumab in sequence. The TCR was taken from a human donor with melanoma. V gene TRBV19 combines with J gene TRBJ2-7, with a possible D match to TRBD2 (5 bases). This CDR3 reads CASSSKGSSGTYEQYF. For the CDR3, the DNA is TGTGCCAGTAGTAGTAAGGGTAGCAGCGGTACCTACGAGCAGTACTTC.